The 7 T cell receptor beta chains in this list originate from one sample, sequenced in a study of cytomegalovirus exposure and HLA in healthy donors. TCRdb keeps only in-frame clones here, not all; method: immunoSEQ multiplex PCR. The sample has some 73,000 clones; around 90% are singletons. The sample comprised PBMCs. These receptors were taken from a woman younger than 30 in good health and CMV-seropositive.

The chain combines TRBV25-1 with TRBJ2-7, with TRBD2 as a possible D gene (6 bases). The CDR3 is 14 residues long. Germline V lookup: CDR1 MGHDK, CDR2 SYGVNS. V lost 4 bases and J 5 bases, leaving 15 bases between the germline ends. CDR3 nucleotide sequence: TGTGCCAGCAGTGCGGTTCGGGGGTACGACGAGCAGTACTTC. Protein sequence: CASSAVRGYDEQYF.

The J gene is TRBJ2-3, the V gene TRBV7-6; 8 bases are a match to TRBD2. Looked up from germline, CDR1 is SGHVS and CDR2 is FNYEAQ. Trimming took 5 bases from V and 6 from J; bases not matched to a gene: 16. This CDR3 is 17 amino acids long. DNA for the CDR3: TGTGCCAGCAGCCAATCCCTCCGGGGGGGGGCCTCGGATACGCAGTATTTT. Translating it yields CASSQSLRGGASDTQYF.

Turning to this clone: At one of its ends the junction is not consistent with the germline gene, which may arise from a read error. This chain uses TRBV5-1 with TRBJ2-1, with 8 nucleotides matching TRBD2. The CDR3 has 14 residues. Germline V gene sequence: CDR1 SGHRS, CDR2 YFSETQ. CDR3 loop: CASSLAGGYSEQFF. The CDR3, as DNA: TGCGCCAGCAGCTTGGCGGGGGGGTACAGTGAGCAGTTCTTC.

This chain links TRBV30 with TRBJ2-7; D remains unclear. Germline V CDR1 and CDR2: GTSNPN, SVGIG (reference sequence). Trimming removed 0 bases at V and 5 bases at J, with 23 bases between. The CDR3 totals 17 residues. CDR3 DNA sequence: TGTGCCTGGAGTGTACGAGGTTCCTCCAAAGCCGTCCACGAGCAGTACTTC. This sequence encodes CAWSVRGSSKAVHEQYF. Filled out from reference TRBV30 and TRBJ2-7, the complete variable domain reads SQTIHQWPATLVQPVGSPLSLECTVEGTSNPNLYWYRQAAGRGLQLLFYSVGIGQISSEVPQNLSASRPQDRQFILSSKKLLLSDSGFYLCAWSVRGSSKAVHEQYFGPGTRLTVT.

The V call is TRBV7-9, the J call TRBJ2-6; D perhaps matches TRBD1 (7 bases). With 1 base removed from V and 4 bases from J, the gap between germline ends came to 20 bases. The CDR3 totals 19 residues. Per germline, CDR1 SEHNR and CDR2 FQNEAQ (reference sequence). The CDR3 sequence: CASSLVFRGDLSGANVLTF. The CDR3 DNA reads as TGTGCCAGCAGCTTAGTTTTCAGGGGGGACTTGTCCGGGGCCAACGTCCTGACTTTC.

This sequence joins TRBV4-3 and TRBJ2-2; D call uncertain. This CDR3 is built from 16 residues. Germline-derived CDR1 and CDR2 are LGHNA and YSLEER. The V end lost 0 bases, the J end lost 6 bases, and 14 bases lay between the germline ends. This chain's CDR3 is CASSQDGKREPGELFF. CDR3 in DNA: TGCGCCAGCAGCCAAGACGGCAAGCGAGAACCCGGGGAGCTGTTTTTT.

V usage is TRBV18 and J usage is TRBJ2-2, with D possibly TRBD2 on 6 matching bases. The germline V gene encodes CDR1 KGHSH and CDR2 LQKENI. This CDR3 has 15 amino acids. Trimming cost V 6 bases and J 3 bases, with 14 bases left between them. The CDR3 reads CASSPGRGDTGELFF. CDR3 sequence (DNA): TGTGCCAGCTCCCCTGGGCGCGGGGACACCGGGGAGCTGTTTTTT. Together with reference TRBV18 and TRBJ2-2, the CDR3 gives the full variable domain: NAGVMQNPRHLVRRRGQEARLRCSPMKGHSHVYWYRQLPEEGLKFMVYLQKENIIDESGMPKERFSAEFPKEGPSILRIQQVVRGDSAAYFCASSPGRGDTGELFFGEGSRLTVL.